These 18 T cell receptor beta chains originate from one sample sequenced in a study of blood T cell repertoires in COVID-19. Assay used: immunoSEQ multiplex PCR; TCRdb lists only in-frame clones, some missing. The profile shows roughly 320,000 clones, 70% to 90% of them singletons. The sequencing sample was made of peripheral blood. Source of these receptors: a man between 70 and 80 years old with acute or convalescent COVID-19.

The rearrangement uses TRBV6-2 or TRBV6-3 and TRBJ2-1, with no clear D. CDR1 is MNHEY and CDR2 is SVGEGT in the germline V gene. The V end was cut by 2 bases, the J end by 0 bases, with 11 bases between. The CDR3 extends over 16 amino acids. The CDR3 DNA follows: TGTGCCAGCAGTTACATACCTAAGAGCTCCTACAATGAGCAGTTCTTC. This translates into CASSYIPKSSYNEQFF.

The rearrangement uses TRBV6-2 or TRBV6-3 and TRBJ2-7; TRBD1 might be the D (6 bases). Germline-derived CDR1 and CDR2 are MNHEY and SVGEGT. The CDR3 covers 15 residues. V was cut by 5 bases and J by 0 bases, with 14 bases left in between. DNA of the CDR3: TGTGCCAGCAGTGGGGGCAGGGGAAGCTCCTACGAGCAGTACTTC. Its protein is CASSGGRGSSYEQYF.

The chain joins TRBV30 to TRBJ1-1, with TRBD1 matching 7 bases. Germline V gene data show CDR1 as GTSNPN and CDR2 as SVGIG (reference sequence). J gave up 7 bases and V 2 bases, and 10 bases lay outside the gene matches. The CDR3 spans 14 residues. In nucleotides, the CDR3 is TGTGCCTGGAGTAGACCCCCGGGACAGCGTGAAGCTTTCTTT. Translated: CAWSRPPGQREAFF. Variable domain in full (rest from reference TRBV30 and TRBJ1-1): SQTIHQWPATLVQPVGSPLSLECTVEGTSNPNLYWYRQAAGRGLQLLFYSVGIGQISSEVPQNLSASRPQDRQFILSSKKLLLSDSGFYLCAWSRPPGQREAFFGQGTRLTVV.

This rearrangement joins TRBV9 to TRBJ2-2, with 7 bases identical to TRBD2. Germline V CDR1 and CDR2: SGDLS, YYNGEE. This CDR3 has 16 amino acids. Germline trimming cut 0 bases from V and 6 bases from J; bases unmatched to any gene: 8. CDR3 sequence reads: CASSVGWGGRSGELFF. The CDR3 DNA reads TGTGCCAGCAGCGTAGGTTGGGGAGGGCGGTCCGGGGAGCTGTTTTTT. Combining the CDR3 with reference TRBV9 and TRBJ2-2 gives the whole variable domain DSGVTQTPKHLITATGQRVTLRCSPRSGDLSVYWYQQSLDQGLQFLIQYYNGEERAKGNILERFSAQQFPDLHSELNLSSLELGDSALYFCASSVGWGGRSGELFFGEGSRLTVL.

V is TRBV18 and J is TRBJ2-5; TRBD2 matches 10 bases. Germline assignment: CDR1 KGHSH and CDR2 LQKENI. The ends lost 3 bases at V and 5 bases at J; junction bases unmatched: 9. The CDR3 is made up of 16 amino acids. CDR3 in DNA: TGTGCCAGCTCACCTACAATAGCGGGGGGCCCGGAGACCCAGTACTTC. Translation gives CASSPTIAGGPETQYF.

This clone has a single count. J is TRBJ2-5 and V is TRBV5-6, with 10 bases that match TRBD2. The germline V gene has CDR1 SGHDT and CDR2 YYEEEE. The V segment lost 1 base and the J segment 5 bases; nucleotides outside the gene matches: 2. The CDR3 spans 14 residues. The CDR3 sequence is CASSLQAGGETQYF. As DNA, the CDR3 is TGTGCCAGCAGCTTGCAAGCGGGAGGGGAGACCCAGTACTTC.

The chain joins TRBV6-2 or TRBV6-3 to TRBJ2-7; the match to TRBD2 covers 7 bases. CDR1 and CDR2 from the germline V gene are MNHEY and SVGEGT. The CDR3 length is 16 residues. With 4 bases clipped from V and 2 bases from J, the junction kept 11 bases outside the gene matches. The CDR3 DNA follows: TGTGCCAGCAGTTTTGGTAGCGGGCAACCCACCTACGAGCAGTACTTC. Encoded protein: CASSFGSGQPTYEQYF.

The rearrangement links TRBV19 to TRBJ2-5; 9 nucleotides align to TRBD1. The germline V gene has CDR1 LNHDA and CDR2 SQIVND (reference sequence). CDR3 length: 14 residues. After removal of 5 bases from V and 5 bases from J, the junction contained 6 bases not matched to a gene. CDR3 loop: CASSSTGGRETQYF. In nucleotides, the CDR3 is TGTGCCAGTAGTTCCACAGGGGGCAGGGAGACCCAGTACTTC.

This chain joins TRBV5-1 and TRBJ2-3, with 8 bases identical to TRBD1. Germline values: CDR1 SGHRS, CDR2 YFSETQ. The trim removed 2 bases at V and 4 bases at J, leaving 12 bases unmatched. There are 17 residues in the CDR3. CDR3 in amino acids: CASSFGFGQGAADTQYF. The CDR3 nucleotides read TGCGCCAGCAGCTTCGGTTTCGGACAGGGCGCCGCAGATACGCAGTATTTT.

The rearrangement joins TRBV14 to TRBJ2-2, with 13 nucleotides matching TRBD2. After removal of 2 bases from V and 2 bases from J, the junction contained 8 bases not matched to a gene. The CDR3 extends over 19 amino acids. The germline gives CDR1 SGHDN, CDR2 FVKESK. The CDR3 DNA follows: TGTGCCAGCAGCCAACGGACTAGCGGGAGCGTTTTTAACACCGGGGAGCTGTTTTTT. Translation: CASSQRTSGSVFNTGELFF.

The CDR3 region has the DNA TGTGCCAGCAGCAATGACAGGGGGTTGTACGAGCAGTACTTC. Amino acid sequence: CASSNDRGLYEQYF. The V gene is TRBV7-2, the J gene TRBJ2-7; 9 bases map to TRBD1. V gave up 5 bases and J gave up 4 bases; unmatched junction bases: 6. Germline CDR1 SGHTA, CDR2 FQGNSA. This CDR3 is 14 amino acids long.

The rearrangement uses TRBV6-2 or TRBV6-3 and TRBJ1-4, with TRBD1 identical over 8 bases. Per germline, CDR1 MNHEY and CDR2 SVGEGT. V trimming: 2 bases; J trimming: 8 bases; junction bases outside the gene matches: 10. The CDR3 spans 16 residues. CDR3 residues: CASSYGTTGGSEKLFF. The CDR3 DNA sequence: TGTGCCAGCAGTTACGGAACAACAGGGGGATCGGAAAAACTGTTTTTT.

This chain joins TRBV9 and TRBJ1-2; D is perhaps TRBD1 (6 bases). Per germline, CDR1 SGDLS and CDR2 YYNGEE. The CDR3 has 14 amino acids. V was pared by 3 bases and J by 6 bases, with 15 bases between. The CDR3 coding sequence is TGTGCCAGCAGCGAAGGTAGGGGGAGCGATGGCTACACCTTC. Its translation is CASSEGRGSDGYTF.

For the CDR3, the DNA is TGTGCCAGCAGCCAGACTAGCGGGAACTTCGATGAGCAGTTCTTC. As protein: CASSQTSGNFDEQFF. The genes are TRBV3-1 (or the pseudogene TRBV3-2) and TRBJ2-1; 11 bases agree with TRBD2. The germline CDR1 and CDR2 sequences are LGHDT and YNNKEL (reference sequence). With 3 bases clipped from V and 8 bases from J, the junction kept 6 bases outside the gene matches. This CDR3 comprises 15 residues.

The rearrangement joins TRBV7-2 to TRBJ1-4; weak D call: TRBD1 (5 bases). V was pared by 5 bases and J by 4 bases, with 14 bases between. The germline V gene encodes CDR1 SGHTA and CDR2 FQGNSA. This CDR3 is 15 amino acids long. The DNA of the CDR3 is TGTGCCAGCAGCCCCGGGGGGACTGGTAATGAAAAACTGTTTTTT. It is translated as CASSPGGTGNEKLFF.

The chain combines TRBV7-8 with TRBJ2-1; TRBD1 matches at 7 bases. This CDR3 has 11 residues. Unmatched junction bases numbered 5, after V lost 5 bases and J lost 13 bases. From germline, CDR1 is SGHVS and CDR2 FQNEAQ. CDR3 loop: CASSDRDSQFF. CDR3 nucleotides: TGTGCCAGCAGCGACCGGGACAGTCAGTTCTTC.

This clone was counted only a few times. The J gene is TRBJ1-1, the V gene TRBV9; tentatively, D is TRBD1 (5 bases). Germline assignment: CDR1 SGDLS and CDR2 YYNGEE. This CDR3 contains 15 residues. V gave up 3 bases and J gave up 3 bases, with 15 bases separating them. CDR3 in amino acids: CASSAGRRGDTEAFF. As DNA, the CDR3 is TGTGCCAGCAGCGCTGGTCGGCGGGGGGACACTGAAGCTTTCTTT.

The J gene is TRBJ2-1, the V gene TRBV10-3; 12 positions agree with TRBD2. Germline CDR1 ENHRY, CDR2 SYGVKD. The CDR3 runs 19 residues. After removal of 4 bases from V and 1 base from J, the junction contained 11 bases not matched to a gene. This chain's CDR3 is CAISGTSGEAVGSYNEQFF. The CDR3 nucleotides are TGTGCCATCAGTGGGACTAGCGGGGAGGCTGTGGGGTCCTACAATGAGCAGTTCTTC.